This T cell receptor beta chain was captured by sequencing in a study of OX40 agonist ivuxolimab in advanced cancers. Background on the study: The mean age was roughly 60 years, ranging from about 20 to 85, with around four fifths of participants male. Regarding the study as a whole: Averaging showed that CD8+ T cells had more expanded clones than CD4+ did.

For this clone: Its matching antigen is unknown.

It was autoimmune disease history or systemic immunosuppression that excluded patients. Profiled with immunoSEQ multiplex PCR; TCRdb holds only in-frame clones, not every one. The sample gives under 20,000 clones, roughly 80% of which show up once; over 20% is in the top ten. Germline values: CDR1 SGHAT, CDR2 FQNNGV. V shed 3 bases and J shed 7 bases, with 16 bases lying between them. The CDR3 loop spans 15 amino acids. The sequence derives from an adult with an advanced solid tumor such as melanoma, head and neck, liver or kidney cancer. The sequencing here drew on CD4+ or CD8+ T cells sorted from blood, taken in a trial of the OX40 agonist ivuxolimab. This chain connects TRBV11-2 to TRBJ1-5, with a weak D call TRBD1 (5 bases). The CDR3 nucleotides read TGTGCCAGCAGCTTTGGCCAGGGAGCAGGACAGCCCCAGCATTTT. Translated, it gives CASSFGQGAGQPQHF.